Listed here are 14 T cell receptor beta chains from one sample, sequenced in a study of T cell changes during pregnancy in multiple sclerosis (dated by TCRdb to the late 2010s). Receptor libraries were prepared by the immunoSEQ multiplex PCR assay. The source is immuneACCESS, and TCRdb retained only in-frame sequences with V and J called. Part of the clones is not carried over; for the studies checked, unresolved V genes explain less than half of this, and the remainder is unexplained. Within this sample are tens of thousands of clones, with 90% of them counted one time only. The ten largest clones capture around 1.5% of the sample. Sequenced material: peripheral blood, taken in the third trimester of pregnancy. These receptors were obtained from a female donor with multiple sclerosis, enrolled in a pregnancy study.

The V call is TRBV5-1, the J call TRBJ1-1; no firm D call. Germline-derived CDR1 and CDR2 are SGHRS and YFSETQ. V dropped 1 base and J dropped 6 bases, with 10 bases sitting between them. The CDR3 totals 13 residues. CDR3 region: CASSLPSEAEAFF. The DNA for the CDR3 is TGCGCCAGCAGCTTGCCCAGCGAGGCTGAAGCTTTCTTT.

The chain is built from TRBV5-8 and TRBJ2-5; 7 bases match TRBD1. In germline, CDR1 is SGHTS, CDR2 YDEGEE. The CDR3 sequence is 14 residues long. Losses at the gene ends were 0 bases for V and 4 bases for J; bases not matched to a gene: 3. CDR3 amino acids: CASSLGQGGETQYF. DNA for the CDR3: TGTGCCAGCAGCTTGGGACAGGGTGGAGAGACCCAGTACTTC.

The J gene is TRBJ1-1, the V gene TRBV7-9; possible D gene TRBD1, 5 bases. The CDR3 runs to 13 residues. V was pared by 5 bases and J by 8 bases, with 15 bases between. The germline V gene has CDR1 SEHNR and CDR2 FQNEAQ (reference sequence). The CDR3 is CASSAVEWTEAFF. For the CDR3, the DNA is TGTGCCAGCAGCGCCGTTGAGTGGACAGAAGCTTTCTTT.

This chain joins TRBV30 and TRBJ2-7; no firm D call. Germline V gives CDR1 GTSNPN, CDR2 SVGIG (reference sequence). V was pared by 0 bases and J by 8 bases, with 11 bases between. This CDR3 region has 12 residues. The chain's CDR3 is CAWSVVATQQYF. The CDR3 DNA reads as TGTGCCTGGAGTGTAGTGGCAACCCAGCAGTACTTC.

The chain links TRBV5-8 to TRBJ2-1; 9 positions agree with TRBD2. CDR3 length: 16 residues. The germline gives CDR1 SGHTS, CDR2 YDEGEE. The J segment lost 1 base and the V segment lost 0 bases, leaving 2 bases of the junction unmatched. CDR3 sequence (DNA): TGTGCCAGCAGCTTGGACCTAGCGGGGTCCTACAATGAGCAGTTCTTC. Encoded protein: CASSLDLAGSYNEQFF.

This CDR3 is CAISAQPGQGTDGELFF. As DNA, the CDR3 is TGTGCCATCAGTGCCCAGCCGGGACAGGGGACGGACGGGGAGCTGTTTTTT. V is TRBV10-3 and J is TRBJ2-2; 10 bases line up with TRBD1. V was clipped by 4 bases and J by 7 bases; unmatched bases: 12. The CDR3 has 17 residues. CDR1 and CDR2 from the germline V gene are ENHRY and SYGVKD.

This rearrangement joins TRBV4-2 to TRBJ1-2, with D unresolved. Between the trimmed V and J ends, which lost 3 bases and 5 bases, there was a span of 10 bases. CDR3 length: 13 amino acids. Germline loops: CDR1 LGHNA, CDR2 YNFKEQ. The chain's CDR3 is CASSQAGGYGYTF. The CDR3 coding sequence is TGTGCCAGCAGCCAGGCGGGAGGGTATGGCTACACCTTC.

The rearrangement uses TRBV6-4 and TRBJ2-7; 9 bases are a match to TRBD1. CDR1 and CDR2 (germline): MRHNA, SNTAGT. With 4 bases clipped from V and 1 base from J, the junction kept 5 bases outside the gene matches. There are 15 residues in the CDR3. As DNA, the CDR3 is TGTGCCAGCAGTGTCACAGGGGGCTTGTCCTACGAGCAGTACTTC. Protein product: CASSVTGGLSYEQYF.

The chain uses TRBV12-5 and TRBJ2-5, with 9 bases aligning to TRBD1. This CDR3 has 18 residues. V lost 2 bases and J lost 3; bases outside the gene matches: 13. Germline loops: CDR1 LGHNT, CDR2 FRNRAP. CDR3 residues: CASGLSTGLRDREETQYF. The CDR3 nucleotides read TGTGCTAGTGGTTTGTCGACCGGACTCAGGGACAGGGAAGAGACCCAGTACTTC.

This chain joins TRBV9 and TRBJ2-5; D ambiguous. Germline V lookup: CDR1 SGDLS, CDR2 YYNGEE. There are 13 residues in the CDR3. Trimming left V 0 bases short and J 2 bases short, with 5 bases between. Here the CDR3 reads CASSVALQETQYF. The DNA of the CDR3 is TGTGCCAGCAGCGTAGCACTTCAAGAGACCCAGTACTTC.

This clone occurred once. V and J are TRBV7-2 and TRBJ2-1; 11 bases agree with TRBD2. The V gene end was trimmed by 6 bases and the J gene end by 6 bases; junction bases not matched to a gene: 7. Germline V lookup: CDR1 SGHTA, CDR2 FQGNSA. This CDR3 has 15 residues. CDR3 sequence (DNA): TGTGCCAGCAGACCAACGGGACTAGCGGTCAATGAGCAGTTCTTC. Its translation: CASRPTGLAVNEQFF.

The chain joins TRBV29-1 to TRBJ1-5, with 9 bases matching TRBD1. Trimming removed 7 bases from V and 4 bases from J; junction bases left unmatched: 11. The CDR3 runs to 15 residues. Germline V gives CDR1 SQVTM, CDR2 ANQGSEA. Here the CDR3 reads CSASTGGGINQPQHF. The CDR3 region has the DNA TGCAGCGCTTCCACAGGGGGCGGAATAAATCAGCCCCAGCATTTT.

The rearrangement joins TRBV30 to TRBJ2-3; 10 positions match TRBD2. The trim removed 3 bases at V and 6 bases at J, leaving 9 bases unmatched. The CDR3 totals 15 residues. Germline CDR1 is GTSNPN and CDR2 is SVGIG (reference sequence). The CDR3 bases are TGTGCCTGGAGCTCTCTAGCGGGAGTGGCGGATACGCAGTATTTT. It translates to CAWSSLAGVADTQYF.

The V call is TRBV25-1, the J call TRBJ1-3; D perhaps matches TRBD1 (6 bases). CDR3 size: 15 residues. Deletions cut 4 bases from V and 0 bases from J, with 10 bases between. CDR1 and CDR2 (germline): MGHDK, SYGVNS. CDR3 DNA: TGTGCCAGCAGTGGGGACATCCGCTCTGGAAACACCATATATTTT. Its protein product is CASSGDIRSGNTIYF.